This passage covers 5 T cell receptor beta chains from one sample sequenced in a study of monozygotic twins with inflammatory bowel disease. TCRdb derives one entry per CDR3 protein from the 5' RACE reads, leaving out DNA. The table counts approximately 160,000 distinct CDR3 sequences; approximately 7.4% lies in the top ten. Sequencing was done on a sample of blood. The receptors come from a human donor with ulcerative colitis or Crohn's disease, or a healthy co-twin of an affected twin (not recorded which).

The chain carries TRBV20-1 and TRBJ2-7; TCRdb calls TRBD2, which cannot be checked without DNA. The CDR3 contains 14 residues. In germline, CDR1 is DFQATT, CDR2 SNEGSKA (reference sequence). This CDR3 reads CSAQLAGSTYEQYF.

CDR3 protein: CAISRNQGRGGGYTF. V and J are TRBV6-1 and TRBJ1-2; the D call of TRBD1 rests on TCRdb alone, since no DNA is present to check it. CDR1 is MNHNS and CDR2 is SASEGT in the germline V gene. CDR3 length: 15 residues.

The J gene is TRBJ2-6, the V gene TRBV3-1; TCRdb's assignment of TRBD2 cannot be checked, as there is no DNA. This CDR3 is 17 amino acids long. CDR1 and CDR2 (germline): LGHDT, YNNKEL (reference sequence). CDR3 protein: CASSRTSGSSGANVLTF. Full variable domain (remainder filled in from reference TRBV3-1 and TRBJ2-6): DTAVSQTPKYLVTQMGNDKSIKCEQNLGHDTMYWYKQDSKKFLKIMFSYNNKELIINETVPNRFSPKSPDKAHLNLHINSLELGDSAVYFCASSRTSGSSGANVLTFGAGSRLTVL.

This chain connects TRBV24-1 to TRBJ2-2; the TRBD1 assignment by TCRdb is unverifiable without DNA. Germline CDR1 is KGHDR and CDR2 is SFDVKD. This CDR3 spans 14 amino acids. The CDR3 loop is CATSDFRGTGELFF.

J is TRBJ2-5 and V is TRBV7-2. CDR3 length equals 14 residues. CDR1 is SGHTA and CDR2 is FQGNSA in the germline V gene. The CDR3 loop reads CASSLSRSGETQYF.